These T cell receptor beta chains were read from a single sample in a study of T cells in localized non-small cell lung cancer. Measured with immunoSEQ multiplex PCR; TCRdb has only the in-frame clones, and not every one. The profile shows 17,000 or so clones, 65% to 85% of them singletons. The sample was peripheral blood, taken before any cancer treatment. These TCRs come from a male donor older than 55 with stage III lung adenocarcinoma. Both conserved end residues are trimmed from each CDR3.

V,CDR3
TRBV4-1,ASSQDPNLSSSSYEQY
TRBV9,ASSPVNRVANYGYT
TRBV6-6,ASTRDAGRNEKLF
TRBV6-1,ASSDPTGNTIY
TRBV5-5,ASSLFADGIGSPLH
TRBV5-1,ASSLTGASDGYT
TRBV5-1,ASSLEGWQTNTEAF
TRBV6-5,ASSYRRESSKFTQH
TRBV7-7,ASSPDRYNEQF
TRBV2,ASSWTFPTDTQY
TRBV19,ASSRDRGGGSPLH
TRBV15,ATSPRSGTEAF
TRBV29-1,SGEDSRVAEAF
TRBV7-9,ASSLGQQAQH
TRBV9,ASSSAGSFKGEQY
TRBV2,ASSDGQGRGLD
TRBV11-1,ASSPRQGSNTGELF
TRBV27,ASSSWTDSPLH
TRBV5-1,ASSGRGWTGELF
TRBV6-1,ASSRDLASTDTQY
TRBV6-1,ASSDDRGPPFYGYT
TRBV27,ASSFFRAGGLFGEQF
TRBV4-1,ASSQDGGIDGYT
TRBV28,ASEDSAGNTIY
TRBV6-6,ASTWGVGADGYT
TRBV13,ASSLEGRGQFEQY
TRBV9,ASSVGDRAGYT
TRBV10-3,AIRDSSGNTIY
TRBV18,ASSERGQGAQAF
TRBV6-6,ASVVRISGGAGQF
TRBV11-3,ASSLGLAGGEEQF
TRBV21-1,ASLSSQGNFCGNTIY
TRBV2,ASRKQGARGNTIY
TRBV5-8,ASSLEPGQRNQPQH
TRBV5-4,ASSQDLSKGNYGYT